Listed below are T cell receptor beta chains from one sample, sequenced in a study of prognosis after radiotherapy for stage I lung cancer. TCRdb used MiXCR to reprocess the multiplex PCR reads, holding one entry per CDR3 protein. The table lists fewer than 65,000 distinct CDR3 sequences, 30% to 35% of them singletons. The source was PBMCs, collected before or after stereotactic body radiation therapy (not recorded which). The receptor set was obtained from a donor aged 50 or older with non-small cell lung cancer. CDR3s include the opening cysteine and the closing phenylalanine or tryptophan. The D gene is left open where the match is weak. Size is omitted from some rows. Given values are once, few, many or a class for expanded clones.

abundance,d_gene,v_gene,j_gene,CDR3aa,CDR3nt
many,.,TRBV9,TRBJ1-1,CASSGGVAEAFF,TGTGCCAGCAGCGGAGGGGTAGCTGAAGCTTTCTTT
.,.,TRBV20-1,TRBJ1-3,CSARDLGSAGNTIYF,TGCAGTGCTAGAGATCTGGGGTCGGCTGGAAACACCATATATTTT
many,.,TRBV18,TRBJ1-1,CASTGTRTGTEAFF,TGTGCCAGCACCGGGACGCGGACGGGCACTGAAGCTTTCTTT
many,TRBD2,TRBV20-1,TRBJ2-7,CSARDLRRGGEQYF,TGCAGTGCTAGAGATCTGAGGCGGGGGGGCGAGCAGTACTTC
.,.,TRBV7-2,TRBJ1-6,CASSLVTVPNSPLHF,TGTGCCAGTAGCTTAGTGACAGTGCCCAATTCACCCCTCCACTTT
.,TRBD1,TRBV7-9,TRBJ1-2,CASSLGAVTGNYGYTF,TGTGCCAGCAGCTTAGGGGCCGTGACAGGGAACTATGGCTACACCTTC
many,TRBD2,TRBV5-1,TRBJ2-3,CASSPVAGQGADTQYF,TGCGCCAGCAGCCCCGTAGCGGGACAAGGGGCAGATACGCAGTATTTT
many,.,TRBV7-8,TRBJ2-7,CASSSVSRGTPSYEQYF,TGTGCCAGCAGCTCAGTCAGTAGGGGGACGCCTTCCTACGAGCAGTACTTC
.,TRBD1,TRBV12-3/TRBV12-4,TRBJ2-1,CASRRQGYEQFF,TGTGCCAGCAGACGACAGGGATACGAGCAGTTCTTC
.,.,TRBV2,TRBJ2-5,CASSSHGGTQYF,TGTGCCAGCAGTTCGCATGGAGGAACCCAGTACTTC
many,.,TRBV7-2,TRBJ2-7,CASSSDRTYEQYF,TGTGCCAGCAGCTCCGACAGAACCTACGAGCAGTACTTC
many,TRBD1,TRBV7-2,TRBJ2-3,CASSFDRAITDTQYF,TGTGCCAGCAGCTTTGACAGGGCCATCACAGATACGCAGTATTTT
many,.,TRBV5-4,TRBJ1-2,CASSSLQGGYTF,TGTGCCAGCAGCTCCTTACAGGGTGGCTACACCTTC
many,TRBD1,TRBV20-1,TRBJ2-5,CSANDRVASLGETQYF,TGCAGTGCAAACGACAGGGTGGCATCTTTGGGCGAGACCCAGTACTTC
many,.,TRBV9,TRBJ2-6,CASSKGAGANVLTF,TGTGCCAGCAGCAAAGGAGCTGGGGCCAACGTCCTGACTTTC
.,.,TRBV6-2/TRBV6-3,TRBJ2-7,CASSRLPPSFPPTVEPYEQYF,TGTGCCAGCAGTCGACTTCCCCCGTCATTTCCACCGACAGTCGAGCCATACGAGCAGTACTTC